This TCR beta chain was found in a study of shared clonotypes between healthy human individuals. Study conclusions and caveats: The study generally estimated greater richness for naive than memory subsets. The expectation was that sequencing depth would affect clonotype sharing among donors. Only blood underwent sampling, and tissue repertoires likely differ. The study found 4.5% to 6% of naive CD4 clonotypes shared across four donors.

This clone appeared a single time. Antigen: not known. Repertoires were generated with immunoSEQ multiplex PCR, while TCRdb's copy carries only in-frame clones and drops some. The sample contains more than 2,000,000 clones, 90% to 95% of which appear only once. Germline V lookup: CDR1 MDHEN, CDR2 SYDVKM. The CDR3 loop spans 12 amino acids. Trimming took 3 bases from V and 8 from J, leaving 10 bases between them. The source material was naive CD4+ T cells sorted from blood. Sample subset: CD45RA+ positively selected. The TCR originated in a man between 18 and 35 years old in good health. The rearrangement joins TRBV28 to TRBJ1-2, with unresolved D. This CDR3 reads CASSFVRRGYTF. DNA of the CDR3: TGTGCCAGCAGTTTTGTGCGGCGAGGCTACACCTTC.